This entry concerns a single T cell receptor beta chain. Its matching antigen is unknown. With a much larger clone just one base away, this may be a read error. The time point here: persistent/refractory GD, antithyroid drugs over 5 years with positive TRAb. PBMCs provided the RNA from which the TCR library was made. American Thyroid Association guidelines served as the basis for diagnosing Graves' disease. TCR beta libraries were built with iRepertoire HTBI primers and Arm-PCR of CDR3 regions. One entry per CDR3 protein, called by TCRdb with MiXCR from the multiplex PCR reads. Of 500,000 to 700,000 distinct CDR3 sequences in the sample, 30% were seen once. These data are taken from a study of regulatory T cells in long-lasting Graves disease. Study-wide context: Over 5 years of antithyroid drugs plus positive TSH receptor antibodies defined persistent Graves' disease.

The study, taken as a whole, reports: Preferential use of TRBV28, TRBJ1-2 and TRBJ2-5 was seen in persistent disease.

This CDR3 comprises 15 residues. CDR1 and CDR2 (germline): SGHAT, FQNNGV. The V and J genes are TRBV11-2 and TRBJ2-5; 8 bases are a match to TRBD1. The J call may be faulty, since TRBJ2-7 better matches the DNA end. The sequence came from a female donor with Graves disease. The input for sequencing was peripheral blood mononuclear cells (PBMCs), taken when the disease was refractory, from a patient treated with antithyroid drugs. CDR3 protein: CASSLVPRGLYEQYF. The CDR3 DNA is TGTGCCAGCAGCTTAGTGCCCAGGGGGCTGTACGAGCAGTACTTC.